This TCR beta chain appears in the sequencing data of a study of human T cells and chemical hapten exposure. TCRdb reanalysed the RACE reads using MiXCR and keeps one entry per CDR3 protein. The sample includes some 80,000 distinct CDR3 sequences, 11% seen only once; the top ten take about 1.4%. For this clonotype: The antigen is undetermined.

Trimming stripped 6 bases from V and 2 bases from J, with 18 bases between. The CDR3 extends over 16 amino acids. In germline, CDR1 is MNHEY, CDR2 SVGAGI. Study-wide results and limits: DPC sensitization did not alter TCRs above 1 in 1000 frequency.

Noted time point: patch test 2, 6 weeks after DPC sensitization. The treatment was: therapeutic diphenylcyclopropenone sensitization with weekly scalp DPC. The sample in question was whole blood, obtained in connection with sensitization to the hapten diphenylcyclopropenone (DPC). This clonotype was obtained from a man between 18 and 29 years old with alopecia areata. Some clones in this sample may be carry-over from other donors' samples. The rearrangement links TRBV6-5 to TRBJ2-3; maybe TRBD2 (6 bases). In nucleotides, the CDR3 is TGTGCCAGCAGCTACGATTCCGGGACTCACACAGATACGCAGTATTTT. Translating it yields CASSYDSGTHTDTQYF.